One sample yielded the 20 T cell receptor beta chains listed below, sequenced in a study of blood T cell repertoires in COVID-19. Clones were sequenced by immunoSEQ multiplex PCR, and TCRdb holds only the in-frame ones, with some missing. The sample holds about 360,000 clones, around 87% seen once. Sequencing used peripheral blood. Receptor source: a human donor in a cohort sampled during active COVID-19.

The chain carries TRBV9 and TRBJ1-1; D may be TRBD1 (6 bases). V lost 0 bases to trimming and J lost 0 bases, with 12 bases between them. The length of the CDR3 is 16 residues. CDR1 is SGDLS and CDR2 is YYNGEE in the germline V gene. In DNA form, the CDR3 reads TGTGCCAGCAGCGTAGCCACAGAGGGGGTGAACACTGAAGCTTTCTTT. It yields the protein CASSVATEGVNTEAFF.

This sequence joins TRBV5-1 and TRBJ2-3; TRBD1 is a possible D gene (5 bases). The CDR3 is made up of 15 amino acids. Trimming took off 1 base at V and 2 bases at J, with 11 bases between the two ends. Germline-derived CDR1 and CDR2 are SGHRS and YFSETQ. CDR3 region: CASSLSPGNTDTQYF. CDR3 bases: TGCGCCAGCAGCTTGTCCCCAGGGAACACAGATACGCAGTATTTT.

This chain links TRBV27 with TRBJ2-2, with 7 bases that match TRBD2. The CDR3 extends over 15 amino acids. The germline CDR1 and CDR2 sequences are MNHEY and SMNVEV (reference sequence). The ends lost 6 bases at V and 7 bases at J; junction bases unmatched: 11. The DNA of the CDR3 is TGTGCCAGCAGGGCCTCCGGCGGGAGAAGCGGGGAGCTGTTTTTT. Its translation is CASRASGGRSGELFF.

V and J are TRBV9 and TRBJ1-5, with 7 bases matching TRBD1. V lost 4 bases to trimming and J lost 1 base; unmatched junction nucleotides: 2. Germline CDR1 reads SGDLS; CDR2 reads YYNGEE. The CDR3 is 14 amino acids. Here the CDR3 DNA reads TGTGCCAGCAGCTCGGGACAGAGCAATCAGCCCCAGCATTTT. Its protein product is CASSSGQSNQPQHF.

The table lists this clone with a few counts. This sequence joins TRBV4-1 and TRBJ1-6; no firm D call. The V gene lost 0 bases and the J gene lost 4 bases, with 7 bases spanning the gap. CDR3 length: 15 amino acids. Germline CDR1 reads MGHRA; CDR2 reads YSYEKL. The CDR3 nucleotides are TGCGCCAGCAGCCAAGAGAGCGTTTATAATTCACCCCTCCACTTT. Its translation: CASSQESVYNSPLHF.

This chain links TRBV18 with TRBJ1-6; 8 nucleotides line up with TRBD1. Germline V gene sequence: CDR1 KGHSH, CDR2 LQKENI. CDR3 size: 13 residues. V shed 6 bases and J 10 bases; nucleotides not matched to a gene: 5. CDR3 residues: CASSPTGESPLHF. The DNA for the CDR3 is TGTGCCAGCTCGCCGACAGGGGAATCACCCCTCCACTTT. Full variable domain (outside the CDR3, taken from reference TRBV18 and TRBJ1-6): NAGVMQNPRHLVRRRGQEARLRCSPMKGHSHVYWYRQLPEEGLKFMVYLQKENIIDESGMPKERFSAEFPKEGPSILRIQQVVRGDSAAYFCASSPTGESPLHFGNGTRLTVT.

This clone was counted between two and nine times. The rearrangement links TRBV12-3 or TRBV12-4 to TRBJ1-2; 7 bases map to TRBD1. The V and J ends lost 7 bases and 7 bases, in that order; junction bases with no gene match: 9. This CDR3 is built from 13 residues. CDR3 in amino acids: CASTLLTGSGYTF. The CDR3 bases are TGTGCCAGCACCCTACTGACAGGGTCTGGCTACACCTTC.

This rearrangement joins TRBV11-3 to TRBJ1-5; 8 nucleotides line up with TRBD1. V lost 4 bases, J lost 6 bases, and 5 bases stayed unmatched. The germline V gene encodes CDR1 SGHNT and CDR2 YENEEA. The CDR3 has 14 residues. CDR3 nucleotides: TGTGCCAGCAGCTCCGGACAGGGTGGTCAGCCCCAGCATTTT. Amino acids: CASSSGQGGQPQHF.

CDR3 coding DNA: TGTGCCAGCAGCACCAAAACAGGGTTCCATGAGCAGTTCTTC. This codes for CASSTKTGFHEQFF. J is TRBJ2-1 and V is TRBV7-9, with TRBD1 as a possible D gene (6 bases). With 5 bases removed from V and 8 bases from J, the gap between germline ends came to 16 bases. Germline CDR1 reads SEHNR; CDR2 reads FQNEAQ (reference sequence). The CDR3 has 14 residues.

The chain couples TRBV19 to TRBJ1-6; D uncertain. Trimming pared 5 bases from V and 9 bases from J, leaving 14 bases between. CDR3 length equals 14 residues. Germline CDR1 is LNHDA and CDR2 is SQIVND (reference sequence). The CDR3 nucleotides are TGTGCCAGTAGTGATGAGGGATCGGGTTCACCCCTCCACTTT. Protein product: CASSDEGSGSPLHF.

This rearrangement joins TRBV15 to TRBJ2-3; the D gene is possibly TRBD2 (6 bases). Per germline, CDR1 LNHNV and CDR2 YYDKDF (reference sequence). This CDR3 contains 14 residues. V was cut by 3 bases and J by 2 bases, with 9 bases left in between. The chain's CDR3 is CATSSSGFTDTQYF. In DNA form, the CDR3 reads TGTGCCACCAGCAGTAGCGGATTCACAGATACGCAGTATTTT.

This clone was observed a single time. The chain carries TRBV6-5 and TRBJ1-2; D is ambiguous. CDR3 length: 13 amino acids. The V end lost 0 bases, the J end lost 4 bases, and 6 bases lay between the germline ends. Germline V gene data show CDR1 as MNHEY and CDR2 as SVGAGI. Here the CDR3 DNA reads TGTGCCAGCAGTTACTCGGCAGTCTATGGCTACACCTTC. It is translated as CASSYSAVYGYTF.

V is TRBV5-6 and J is TRBJ2-7; possible D gene TRBD2, 5 bases. Deletions cut 0 bases from V and 2 bases from J, with 15 bases between. Germline V gene lookup returns CDR1 SGHDT and CDR2 YYEEEE. The CDR3 loop spans 16 amino acids. Written as DNA, the CDR3 is TGTGCCAGCAGCTTGGGGTCCCCCCACGGGGCCTACGAGCAGTACTTC. Its protein product is CASSLGSPHGAYEQYF.

This sequence joins TRBV28 and TRBJ2-5, with 8 bases aligning to TRBD1. This CDR3 has 15 residues. Unmatched junction bases numbered 10, after V lost 5 bases and J lost 5 bases. The germline V gene has CDR1 MDHEN and CDR2 SYDVKM. As DNA, the CDR3 is TGTGCCAGCAGTCTACCCCAGGGGGCGAGGGAGACCCAGTACTTC. It yields the protein CASSLPQGARETQYF. Looking up the rest from reference TRBV28 and TRBJ2-5 gives the full variable domain: DVKVTQSSRYLVKRTGEKVFLECVQDMDHENMFWYRQDPGLGLRLIYFSYDVKMKEKGDIPEGYSVSREKKERFSLILESASTNQTSMYLCASSLPQGARETQYFGPGTRLLVL.

This clone was picked up one time. The chain has TRBV27 and TRBJ1-3, with TRBD1 matching 9 bases. Germline V lookup: CDR1 MNHEY, CDR2 SMNVEV (reference sequence). Trimming at V came to 6 bases and at J to 1 base, leaving 4 bases not matched to a gene. This CDR3 comprises 15 residues. CDR3 protein: CASRGTGISGNTIYF. CDR3 coding DNA: TGTGCCAGCAGGGGGACAGGGATATCTGGAAACACCATATATTTT.

The chain recombines TRBV5-6 with TRBJ2-7; TRBD1 matches 11 bases. The CDR3 has 14 amino acids. Germline CDR1 is SGHDT and CDR2 is YYEEEE. Losses at the gene ends were 2 bases for V and 7 bases for J; bases not matched to a gene: 5. The CDR3 nucleotides are TGTGCCAGCAGCTTCGGACAGGGGGCTGATGAGCAGTACTTC. This encodes CASSFGQGADEQYF. The complete variable domain, with remaining parts taken from reference TRBV5-6 and TRBJ2-7, reads DAGVTQSPTHLIKTRGQQVTLRCSPKSGHDTVSWYQQALGQGPQFIFQYYEEEERQRGNFPDRFSGHQFPNYSSELNVNALLLGDSALYLCASSFGQGADEQYFGPGTRLTVT.

The chain has TRBV30 and TRBJ2-2; 10 bases are a match to TRBD2. The CDR3 runs to 16 residues. The V gene's germline CDR1 is GTSNPN and CDR2 SVGIG (reference sequence). Trimming cost V 1 base and J 7 bases; bases outside gene matches: 9. CDR3 sequence: CAWSGDSGGQGGELFF. CDR3 sequence (DNA): TGTGCCTGGAGTGGGGATAGCGGGGGGCAGGGCGGGGAGCTGTTTTTT.

V usage is TRBV3-1 (or the pseudogene TRBV3-2) and J usage is TRBJ1-1; D call uncertain. The CDR3 covers 13 residues. The germline V gene has CDR1 LGHDT and CDR2 YNNKEL (reference sequence). V lost 1 base to trimming and J lost 8 bases, with 11 bases between them. The CDR3, as DNA: TGTGCCAGCAGCCAAGGAAGCGACCGAGAAGCTTTCTTT. It is translated as CASSQGSDREAFF.

The chain is built from TRBV7-6 and TRBJ1-3, with 7 bases lining up with TRBD1. CDR1 is SGHVS and CDR2 is FNYEAQ in the germline V gene. J was trimmed by 0 bases and V by 5 bases; bases with no gene match: 7. The length of the CDR3 is 16 residues. CDR3 DNA sequence: TGTGCCAGCAGCCTGACGGGACAGTTCTCTGGAAACACCATATATTTT. Residues: CASSLTGQFSGNTIYF.

The rearrangement links TRBV27 to TRBJ1-5; the D gene is possibly TRBD1 (5 bases). Deletions cut 7 bases from V and 7 bases from J, with 11 bases between. The CDR3 is made up of 12 amino acids. From germline, CDR1 is MNHEY and CDR2 SMNVEV (reference sequence). The CDR3 coding sequence is TGTGCCAGCACTCAGGGAGGACAGCCCCAGCATTTT. It translates to CASTQGGQPQHF.